Listed below are T cell receptor beta chains from one sample, sequenced in a study of neoadjuvant anti-PD-1 for oral cavity cancer. Libraries were prepared by immunoSEQ multiplex PCR; TCRdb keeps only in-frame clonotypes and omits some of them. The sample lists tens of thousands of clones; around 85% were seen once. This specimen consisted of PBMCs, obtained after nivolumab (anti-PD-1) treatment. The receptors originated from a person aged 35 to 85 with oral cavity squamous cell carcinoma. Each CDR3 is given with its conserved first and last residue. A D gene is named only where the DNA matches it firmly. For some rows the clone size is stated as once, few or many, or as a class when expanded; others skip it.

D	J	V	size	CDR3	DNA
TRBD2	TRBJ2-7	TRBV7-3	once	CASSLNAGVLEQYF	TGTGCCAGCAGCTTAAACGCGGGAGTACTCGAGCAGTACTTC
-	TRBJ1-2	TRBV19	-	CASSSGTYGGYTF	TGTGCCAGTAGTAGTGGGACCTACGGAGGCTACACCTTC
-	TRBJ1-1	TRBV27	-	CASSREGSNTEAFF	TGTGCCAGCTCAAGGGAGGGCAGCAACACTGAAGCTTTCTTT
-	TRBJ1-2	TRBV5-1	-	CASSLAGDILYGYTF	TGCGCCAGCAGCTTGGCTGGGGACATCCTATATGGCTACACCTTC
TRBD1	TRBJ2-1	TRBV5-4	-	CASSLVWTGFNEQFF	TGTGCCAGCAGCTTGGTTTGGACAGGGTTCAATGAGCAGTTCTTC
-	TRBJ1-4	TRBV7-9	-	CASSIQARLFF	TGTGCCAGCAGCATCCAAGCTCGACTGTTTTTT
TRBD1	TRBJ1-4	TRBV30	-	CAWSVIQGREEKLFF	TGTGCCTGGAGTGTCATACAGGGGCGAGAGGAAAAACTGTTTTTT
TRBD1	TRBJ1-1	TRBV4-2	-	CASSQEGQPNTEAFF	TGTGCCAGCAGCCAAGAGGGACAGCCGAACACTGAAGCTTTCTTT
TRBD2	TRBJ2-2	TRBV6-1	-	CASRGTSGGIRELFF	TGTGCCAGCAGAGGGACTAGCGGGGGAATCCGGGAGCTGTTTTTT
-	TRBJ1-1	TRBV6-5	-	CASSYTRGTEAFF	TGTGCCAGCAGTTACACTCGGGGGACTGAAGCTTTCTTT
-	TRBJ1-1	TRBV6-1	-	CASKVSRGWGTEAFF	TGTGCCAGCAAGGTCAGCCGGGGCTGGGGCACTGAAGCTTTCTTT
TRBD2	TRBJ2-7	TRBV10-1	-	CASSRSGSEYEQYF	TGCGCCAGCAGCCGTAGCGGGAGTGAGTACGAGCAGTACTTC
-	TRBJ2-6	TRBV2	-	CASRAPSLSGANVLTF	TGTGCCAGCAGGGCACCTAGTCTCTCTGGGGCCAACGTCCTGACTTTC
-	TRBJ2-3	TRBV7-7	once	CASSLIGTDTQYF	TGTGCCAGCAGCCTCATTGGCACAGATACGCAGTATTTT
-	TRBJ2-7	TRBV5-4	-	CASSLDGVPNEQYF	TGTGCCAGCAGCCTGGATGGCGTCCCCAACGAGCAGTACTTC
-	TRBJ1-2	TRBV10-1	few	CASSLCGRLLRYGYTF	TGCGCCAGCAGTCTCTGCGGGAGATTGCTCCGGTATGGCTACACCTTC
-	TRBJ2-3	TRBV5-1	-	CASSPLPDTQYF	TGCGCCAGCAGCCCGTTACCAGATACGCAGTATTTT
-	TRBJ1-1	TRBV6-5	once	CASRSGVPTEAFF	TGTGCCAGCAGATCAGGGGTCCCCACTGAAGCTTTCTTT
TRBD2	TRBJ2-1	TRBV11-1	-	CASSPSGNYNEQFF	TGTGCCAGCAGCCCTAGCGGGAACTACAATGAGCAGTTCTTC
-	TRBJ2-3	TRBV6-1	-	CASRGGPITDTQYF	TGTGCCAGCAGAGGGGGGCCTATCACAGATACGCAGTATTTT
-	TRBJ1-1	TRBV28	-	CATRRVNTEAFF	TGTGCCACCCGAAGAGTTAACACTGAAGCTTTCTTT
-	TRBJ1-4	TRBV7-9	-	CASSLAMIGLPNEKLFF	TGTGCCAGCAGCTTAGCGATGATAGGGTTACCTAATGAAAAACTGTTTTTT
-	TRBJ2-7	TRBV6-6	-	CASSYRPEEQYF	TGTGCCAGCAGTTACCGCCCCGAGGAGCAGTACTTC
TRBD1	TRBJ2-7	TRBV27	-	CASRTGQGFYEQYF	TGTGCCAGCAGAACGGGACAGGGATTCTACGAGCAGTACTTC
-	TRBJ2-3	TRBV7-3	few	CASSLMAAPTDTQYF	TGTGCCAGCAGCTTAATGGCCGCCCCCACAGATACGCAGTATTTT
-	TRBJ1-4	TRBV19	-	CASSIQPREKLFF	TGTGCCAGTAGTATTCAACCGAGAGAAAAACTGTTTTTT
-	TRBJ2-1	TRBV30	-	CAWSATRDIGNEQFF	TGTGCCTGGAGTGCGACTAGGGATATCGGCAATGAGCAGTTCTTC
TRBD1	TRBJ1-5	TRBV5-8	-	CASSRLGTENQPQHF	TGTGCCAGCAGCCGCCTAGGGACAGAAAATCAGCCCCAGCATTTT
-	TRBJ2-3	TRBV6-5	-	CASRKTGPDTQYF	TGTGCCAGCAGAAAAACAGGGCCAGATACGCAGTATTTT
-	TRBJ1-1	TRBV7-8	-	CASSQGRSQLNTEAFF	TGTGCCAGCAGCCAAGGACGGAGCCAATTGAACACTGAAGCTTTCTTT
-	TRBJ2-1	TRBV19	-	CASKDLYNEQFF	TGTGCCAGTAAGGACCTCTACAATGAGCAGTTCTTC
-	TRBJ2-1	TRBV9	-	CASSVAQGVYNEQFF	TGTGCCAGCAGCGTAGCTCAGGGCGTATACAATGAGCAGTTCTTC
-	TRBJ1-4	TRBV4-1	-	CASSQDAGHSEKLFF	TGCGCCAGCAGCCAAGATGCAGGACACTCAGAAAAACTGTTTTTT
-	TRBJ2-7	TRBV30	-	CAWTGNFYEQYF	TGTGCCTGGACAGGGAACTTCTACGAGCAGTACTTC
-	TRBJ1-1	TRBV28	-	CASSSPGTPTEAFF	TGTGCCAGCAGTTCCCCCGGGACACCCACTGAAGCTTTCTTT
-	TRBJ1-5	TRBV12-5	-	CASGLEPGALWQPQHF	TGTGCTAGTGGTTTAGAGCCGGGCGCATTGTGGCAGCCCCAGCATTTT
TRBD1	TRBJ1-5	TRBV6-5	once	CASSPGTASNQPQHF	TGTGCCAGCAGCCCCGGGACAGCTAGCAATCAGCCCCAGCATTTT
-	TRBJ1-5	TRBV6-1	-	CASSEGAGMQPQHF	TGTGCCAGCAGTGAAGGGGCAGGGATGCAGCCCCAGCATTTT
-	TRBJ2-7	TRBV5-1	-	CASSLDLRSEQYF	TGCGCCAGCAGCTTGGACCTCCGTTCCGAGCAGTACTTC
-	TRBJ1-5	TRBV9	-	CASSVEGTHQPQHF	TGTGCCAGCAGCGTCGAGGGAACGCATCAGCCCCAGCATTTT
-	TRBJ2-4	TRBV7-2	few	CASRRFGKNIQYF	TGTGCCAGCAGGAGATTTGGAAAAAACATTCAGTACTTC
-	TRBJ1-1	TRBV10-3	-	CAISGTGLNTEAFF	TGTGCCATCAGTGGAACAGGGCTGAACACTGAAGCTTTCTTT
-	TRBJ2-1	TRBV27	-	CASSPMASNEQFF	TGTGCCAGCAGTCCTATGGCTAGCAATGAGCAGTTCTTC
-	TRBJ1-2	TRBV5-6	-	CASSWITGTNYGYTF	TGTGCCAGCAGCTGGATAACCGGGACCAACTATGGCTACACCTTC
-	TRBJ1-5	TRBV28	-	CASSPQSGAWYQPQHF	TGTGCCAGCAGTCCACAGTCAGGGGCTTGGTATCAGCCCCAGCATTTT
TRBD2	TRBJ2-5	TRBV29-1	few	CSVLGGLETQYF	TGCAGCGTATTGGGGGGGTTAGAGACCCAGTACTTC
TRBD1	TRBJ1-2	TRBV7-9	-	CASSSTGGGYGYTF	TGTGCCAGCAGCTCGACAGGGGGCGGATATGGCTACACCTTC
-	TRBJ1-1	TRBV7-9	-	CASSFSKRTGMNTEAFF	TGTGCCAGCAGCTTCTCAAAACGGACGGGCATGAACACTGAAGCTTTCTTT
-	TRBJ1-1	TRBV7-9	-	CASSDYRTMNTEAFF	TGTGCCAGCAGCGATTACCGTACAATGAACACTGAAGCTTTCTTT
TRBD2	TRBJ2-3	TRBV5-1	-	CASSLMPSGTSTDTQYF	TGCGCCAGCAGCCTTATGCCAAGCGGGACTAGCACAGATACGCAGTATTTT
-	TRBJ1-6	TRBV7-9	-	CASSPHGLAGSPLHF	TGTGCCAGCAGCCCCCACGGACTCGCGGGTTCACCCCTCCACTTT
-	TRBJ1-1	TRBV19	-	CASSVLTFRGASTEAFF	TGTGCCAGTAGTGTACTCACGTTTCGGGGGGCAAGCACTGAAGCTTTCTTT
-	TRBJ1-2	TRBV7-9	-	CASSLVGQRYGYTF	TGTGCCAGCAGCTTAGTCGGGCAGCGCTATGGCTACACCTTC
TRBD1	TRBJ1-2	TRBV5-4	-	CASSFTGVNGYTF	TGTGCCAGCAGCTTCACAGGGGTCAATGGCTACACCTTC
-	TRBJ1-1	TRBV11-2	once	CASSHPWEGGNTEAFF	TGTGCCAGCAGCCACCCCTGGGAGGGGGGGAACACTGAAGCTTTCTTT
-	TRBJ1-5	TRBV10-2	-	CASSESAAFNQPQHF	TGCGCCAGCAGTGAGTCGGCCGCTTTCAATCAACCCCAGCATTTT
TRBD1	TRBJ1-1	TRBV19	-	CASSRRGQGATEAFF	TGTGCCAGTAGTCGGAGAGGACAGGGGGCAACTGAAGCTTTCTTT
-	TRBJ1-4	TRBV2	-	CASRTSDTNEKLFF	TGTGCCAGCCGCACGTCGGATACAAATGAAAAACTGTTTTTT